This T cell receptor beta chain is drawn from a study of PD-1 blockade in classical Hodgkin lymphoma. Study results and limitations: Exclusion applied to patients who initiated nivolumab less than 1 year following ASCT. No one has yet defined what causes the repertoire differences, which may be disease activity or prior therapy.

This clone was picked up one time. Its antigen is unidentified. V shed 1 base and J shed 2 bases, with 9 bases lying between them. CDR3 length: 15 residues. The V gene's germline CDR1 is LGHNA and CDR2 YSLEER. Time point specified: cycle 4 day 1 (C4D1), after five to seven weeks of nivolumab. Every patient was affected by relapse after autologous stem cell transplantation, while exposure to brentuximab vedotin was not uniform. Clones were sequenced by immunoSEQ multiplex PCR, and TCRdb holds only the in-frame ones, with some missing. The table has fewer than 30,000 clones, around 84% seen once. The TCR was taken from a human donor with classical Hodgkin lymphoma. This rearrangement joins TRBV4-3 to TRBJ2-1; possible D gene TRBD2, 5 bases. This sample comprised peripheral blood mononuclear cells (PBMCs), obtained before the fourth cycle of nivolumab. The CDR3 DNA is TGCGCCAGCAGCCAAGGGCTAGCAGCCTACAATGAGCAGTTCTTC. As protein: CASSQGLAAYNEQFF.